This T cell receptor beta chain originates from a study of T cell clonotyping in hematopoietic cell transplantation. Noted time point: recipient sample about 28 days before transplant, after cytoreduction. Assay used: immunoSEQ multiplex PCR; TCRdb lists only in-frame clones, some missing. The table shows approximately 42,000 clones, with around 85% occurring only once. The germline CDR1 and CDR2 sequences are SGHRS and YFSETQ. V lost 4 bases to trimming and J lost 2 bases, with 9 bases between them. The CDR3 runs to 14 residues. The receptor was derived from a man between 60 and 70 years old with acute myeloid leukemia. Some clones in this sample may be carry-over from other donors' samples. The chain links TRBV5-1 to TRBJ2-2; a possible D gene is TRBD2 (6 bases). The starting material was peripheral blood mononuclear cells, obtained before stem cell transplant. CDR3 nucleotide sequence: TGCGCCAGCAGCCCCGGACTAAACACCGGGGAGCTGTTTTTT. Encoded protein: CASSPGLNTGELFF.